The 24 T cell receptor delta chains listed next were all sequenced from one sample in a study of Vδ1+ human thymocytes. Sequences come from RNA converted to cDNA by reverse transcription. CDR3 amplicons came from multiplex PCR with pooled V-gene forward and constant-region reverse primers. TCRdb reanalysed the multiplex PCR reads via CATT. The repertoire holds 20,000 to 25,000 delta-chain clones, with approximately 32% as singletons. Study results and limitations: Highly polyclonal TRG and TRD repertoires with Gaussian CDR3 length distributions appeared in thymus.

No antigen has been identified for these receptors. Sequenced sample: Vdelta1+ gamma-delta thymocytes from the thymus. Subset: FACS-sorted CD3+ TCRalphabeta- TCRVdelta1+ TCRVdelta2- thymocytes. The receptors shown here come from a boy in the first two years of life who had congenital heart surgery.

For this clone: The same CDR3 arises from other DNA sequences in this sample as well. This chain links TRDV1 with TRDJ1; D is possibly TRDD3 (6 bases). Germline V gene lookup returns CDR1 TSWWSYY and CDR2 QGS. V lost 1 base and J lost 0, with 12 bases in between. The CDR3 has 16 amino acids. In nucleotides, the CDR3 is TGTGCTCTTGGGGAACGAGGATACCCTTACACCGATAAACTCATCTTT. It is translated as CALGERGYPYTDKLIF.

With regard to this clone: Within the sample, other DNA sequences also encode this same CDR3. This rearrangement joins TRDV1 to TRDJ2, with D tentatively TRDD2 or TRDD3 (5 bases each). The V and J ends lost 1 base and 4 bases respectively, with 40 bases between them. The CDR3 runs 25 residues. Germline V gene data show CDR1 as TSWWSYY and CDR2 as QGS. The CDR3 spells CALGEPYPRSRGGRSQGFPTAQLFF. CDR3 DNA sequence: TGTGCTCTTGGGGAACCCTATCCTAGGTCTCGAGGGGGCCGTTCGCAAGGTTTCCCGACAGCACAACTCTTCTTT.

This clone has more than one count but fewer than ten. A much larger clone lies a single base off, so this may be a read error. The rearrangement joins TRDV1 to TRDJ1, with D hard to call. V was cut by 4 bases and J by 0 bases, with 12 bases left in between. This CDR3 is 15 amino acids long. Per germline, CDR1 TSWWSYY and CDR2 QGS. CDR3 sequence (DNA): TGTGCTCTTGGGGTGAAGGGCTCGTACACCGATAAACTCATCTTT. Its protein is CALGVKGSYTDKLIF.

On this clone: At the DNA level, this CDR3 is encoded by other sequences in the same sample as well. V gene TRDV1 combines with J gene TRDJ1, with D tentatively TRDD2 (5 bases). Germline assignment: CDR1 TSWWSYY and CDR2 QGS. CDR3 length: 18 amino acids. V lost 0 bases, J lost 6 bases, and 23 bases lay in between. CDR3: CALGELEGFPFNAHKLIF. The CDR3 DNA is TGTGCTCTTGGGGAACTGGAGGGGTTTCCCTTCAATGCGCATAAACTCATCTTT.

The chain joins TRDV1 to TRDJ1; 8 bases agree with TRDD3. The germline V gene encodes CDR1 TSWWSYY and CDR2 QGS. CDR3 size: 15 residues. Trimming at V came to 4 bases and at J to 5 bases, leaving 9 bases not matched to a gene. The CDR3: CALGGLGGAWDKLIF. DNA for the CDR3: TGTGCTCTTGGGGGACTGGGGGGGGCGTGGGATAAACTCATCTTT.

Regarding this clone: At the DNA level, this CDR3 is encoded by other sequences in the same sample as well. The V gene is TRDV1, the J gene TRDJ1, with TRDD3 as a possible D gene (7 bases). Germline V gives CDR1 TSWWSYY, CDR2 QGS. V was shortened by 4 bases and J by 9 bases, with 33 bases between the two germline ends. This CDR3 spans 19 amino acids. This chain's CDR3 is CALGVPKNRPTLLGQELIF. The CDR3 region has the DNA TGTGCTCTTGGGGTACCTAAAAACCGTCCTACGCTACTGGGGCAGGAACTCATCTTT.

In the case of this clone: A much larger clone lies a single base off, so this may be a read error. The chain recombines TRDV1 with TRDJ1; the D gene is possibly TRDD3 (5 bases). V was shortened by 1 base and J by 2 bases, with 26 bases between the two germline ends. Germline CDR1 is TSWWSYY and CDR2 is QGS. The length of the CDR3 is 20 residues. The CDR3 region is CALGEPHFQGLLGGTDKLIF. The CDR3 DNA reads TGTGCTCTTGGGGAACCCCATTTCCAGGGGCTACTCGGGGGTACCGATAAACTCATCTTT.

Points on this clone: A junction end diverges from the germline sequence, so it may reflect a read error. The chain uses TRDV1 and TRDJ1, with 7 positions matching TRDD3. Per the germline V gene, CDR1 is TSWWSYY and CDR2 is QGS. The CDR3 runs to 21 residues. CDR3 coding DNA: TGTGCTCTTGGGGAAGGCCTACTGGGGTTTAGAGGGCACGCCAACACCGGTAAACTCATCTTT. Its protein product is CALGEGLLGFRGHANTGKLIF.

By sample fraction, this clone is medium-sized. This CDR3 is also generated by other DNA sequences in the sample. J is TRDJ3 and V is TRDV2; D uncertain. This CDR3 is built from 15 residues. CDR1 and CDR2 (germline): GEAIGNYY, EKD. Trimming stripped 2 bases from V and 0 bases from J, with 4 bases between. CDR3 nucleotide sequence: TGTGCCTGTGACATTAGCTCCTGGGACACCCGACAGATGTTTTTC. Protein sequence: CACDISSWDTRQMFF.

The chain recombines TRDV1 with TRDJ1; 9 nucleotides agree with TRDD3. The CDR3 covers 22 residues. Trimming took 5 bases from V and 0 from J; bases not matched to a gene: 25. Germline lookup yields CDR1 TSWWSYY and CDR2 QGS. CDR3 coding DNA: TGTGCTCTTGGGAGCGTTTTCTACAGGTCACTGGGGGAAATGAAGTACACCGATAAACTCATCTTT. The encoded protein is CALGSVFYRSLGEMKYTDKLIF.

V and J are TRDV1 and TRDJ1, with TRDD3 matching over 10 bases. CDR3 length: 17 residues. The trim removed 1 base at V and 8 bases at J, leaving 13 bases unmatched. Germline CDR1 and CDR2: TSWWSYY and QGS. DNA of the CDR3: TGTGCTCTTGGGGAACAGCCTAAAGTACTGGGGGATCCGAAACTCATCTTT. Amino acids: CALGEQPKVLGDPKLIF.

This chain joins TRDV1 and TRDJ1, with TRDD3 identical over 10 bases. Unmatched junction bases numbered 20, after V lost 1 base and J lost 0 bases. The V gene's germline CDR1 is TSWWSYY and CDR2 QGS. CDR3 length: 22 residues. The CDR3 protein is CALGEPILQGLGDSNYTDKLIF. CDR3 nucleotide sequence: TGTGCTCTTGGGGAACCCATCCTACAGGGACTGGGGGATTCCAACTACACCGATAAACTCATCTTT.

The rearrangement links TRDV1 to TRDJ1, with D unclear. V was cut by 2 bases and J by 4 bases, with 8 bases left in between. In germline, CDR1 is TSWWSYY, CDR2 QGS. The CDR3 covers 13 residues. The CDR3 nucleotides read TGTGCTCTTGGGGAAAGCTCTCTCGATAAACTCATCTTT. Amino acids: CALGESSLDKLIF.

In its sample, this clone was seen a few times. The chain links TRDV1 to TRDJ1, with TRDD3 identical over 9 bases. The germline V gene encodes CDR1 TSWWSYY and CDR2 QGS. Unmatched junction bases numbered 27, after V lost 0 bases and J lost 1 base. There are 24 residues in the CDR3. The CDR3 protein is CALGELYPQTTFGLGDLVTDKLIF. In DNA form, the CDR3 reads TGTGCTCTTGGGGAACTATATCCCCAAACTACGTTCGGACTGGGGGACCTTGTCACCGATAAACTCATCTTT.

The gene calls are TRDV1 and TRDJ1; tentative D call: TRDD2 (6 bases). CDR3 length equals 17 residues. V lost 2 bases and J lost 1, with 17 bases in between. Germline values: CDR1 TSWWSYY, CDR2 QGS. The CDR3 loop is CALGEWNLPFPTDKLIF. CDR3 sequence (DNA): TGTGCTCTTGGGGAATGGAATCTCCCCTTCCCCACCGATAAACTCATCTTT.

This clone was detected once. One end of the junction varies from germline; a read error may be responsible. The gene calls are TRDV1 and TRDJ1; D remains ambiguous. The CDR3 covers 12 residues. The germline V gene encodes CDR1 TSWWSYY and CDR2 QGS. The CDR3 DNA reads TGTGCTCTTGGGAATTCTGGCGATAAACCCATCTTT. Protein: CALGNSGDKPIF.

V usage is TRDV1 and J usage is TRDJ1; no reliable D call. The V gene's germline CDR1 is TSWWSYY and CDR2 QGS. V was cut by 9 bases and J by 7 bases, with 30 bases left in between. This CDR3 region has 17 residues. CDR3 nucleotide sequence: TGTGCTCTGCGGCCGATCTACGTGCTCTTGGTCCCGTGTAAACTCATCTTT. Translating it yields CALRPIYVLLVPCKLIF.

The chain employs TRDV1 and TRDJ1; 11 nucleotides match TRDD3. Germline V gives CDR1 TSWWSYY, CDR2 QGS. Trimming cost V 3 bases and J 9 bases; bases outside gene matches: 21. The CDR3 is 19 residues long. The CDR3 is CALGDIPVIYWGINIELIF. The CDR3 region has the DNA TGTGCTCTTGGGGATATTCCTGTTATTTACTGGGGGATAAATATAGAACTCATCTTT.

The chain carries TRAV29/DV5 and TRDJ1; D possibly corresponds to TRDD3 (7 bases). The CDR3 length is 18 residues. CDR1 and CDR2 from the germline V gene are NSMFDY and ISSIKDK. The CDR3 here is CAYFLGIIMVHSSDKLIF. The DNA for the CDR3 is TGTGCGTACTTCCTGGGGATAATAATGGTCCATTCGTCCGATAAACTCATCTTT.

In this sample, this clone is medium-sized. Other nucleotide sequences in the sample specify the same CDR3. The chain employs TRDV1 and TRDJ1; no firm D call. Germline V gives CDR1 TSWWSYY, CDR2 QGS. The CDR3 length is 16 residues. The V and J ends lost 1 base and 0 bases respectively, with 12 bases between them. This CDR3 is CALGEHPQRYTDKLIF. DNA of the CDR3: TGTGCTCTTGGGGAACATCCACAACGCTACACCGATAAACTCATCTTT.

By sample share, this clone is medium-sized. The chain employs TRDV1 and TRDJ1; 10 nucleotides align to TRDD3. CDR1 and CDR2 (germline): TSWWSYY, QGS. J gave up 2 bases and V 3 bases, and 24 bases lay outside the gene matches. The CDR3 spans 22 residues. CDR3 region: CALGDRARGLGDVGGRTDKLIF. The CDR3 region has the DNA TGTGCTCTTGGGGATCGTGCCCGGGGACTGGGGGATGTTGGAGGTCGAACCGATAAACTCATCTTT.

This sequence joins TRDV1 and TRDJ1; D perhaps matches TRDD3 (6 bases). V lost 2 bases and J lost 0, with 22 bases in between. The germline CDR1 and CDR2 sequences are TSWWSYY and QGS. This CDR3 spans 19 amino acids. CDR3 sequence: CALGELGDYGGGHTDKLIF. As DNA, the CDR3 is TGTGCTCTTGGGGAATTAGGGGACTACGGTGGGGGCCACACCGATAAACTCATCTTT.

This clone is labeled medium-sized. The rearrangement uses TRDV1 and TRDJ1; TRDD3 matches at 10 bases. V lost 0 bases to trimming and J lost 0 bases; unmatched junction nucleotides: 7. There are 18 residues in the CDR3. Germline assignment: CDR1 TSWWSYY and CDR2 QGS. CDR3 protein: CALGELGGGYPYTDKLIF. In nucleotides, the CDR3 is TGTGCTCTTGGGGAACTAGGTGGGGGATACCCGTACACCGATAAACTCATCTTT.

In this sample, this clone turned up a few times. Other DNA sequences in the same sample also yield this CDR3. The chain is built from TRDV1 and TRDJ1, with 8 bases lining up with TRDD3. V gave up 6 bases and J gave up 0 bases; unmatched junction bases: 15. The length of the CDR3 is 18 residues. In germline, CDR1 is TSWWSYY, CDR2 QGS. In DNA form, the CDR3 reads TGTGCTCTTGGAGAATTCGTTGTACTGGGGGGAAACACCGATAAACTCATCTTT. Residues: CALGEFVVLGGNTDKLIF.